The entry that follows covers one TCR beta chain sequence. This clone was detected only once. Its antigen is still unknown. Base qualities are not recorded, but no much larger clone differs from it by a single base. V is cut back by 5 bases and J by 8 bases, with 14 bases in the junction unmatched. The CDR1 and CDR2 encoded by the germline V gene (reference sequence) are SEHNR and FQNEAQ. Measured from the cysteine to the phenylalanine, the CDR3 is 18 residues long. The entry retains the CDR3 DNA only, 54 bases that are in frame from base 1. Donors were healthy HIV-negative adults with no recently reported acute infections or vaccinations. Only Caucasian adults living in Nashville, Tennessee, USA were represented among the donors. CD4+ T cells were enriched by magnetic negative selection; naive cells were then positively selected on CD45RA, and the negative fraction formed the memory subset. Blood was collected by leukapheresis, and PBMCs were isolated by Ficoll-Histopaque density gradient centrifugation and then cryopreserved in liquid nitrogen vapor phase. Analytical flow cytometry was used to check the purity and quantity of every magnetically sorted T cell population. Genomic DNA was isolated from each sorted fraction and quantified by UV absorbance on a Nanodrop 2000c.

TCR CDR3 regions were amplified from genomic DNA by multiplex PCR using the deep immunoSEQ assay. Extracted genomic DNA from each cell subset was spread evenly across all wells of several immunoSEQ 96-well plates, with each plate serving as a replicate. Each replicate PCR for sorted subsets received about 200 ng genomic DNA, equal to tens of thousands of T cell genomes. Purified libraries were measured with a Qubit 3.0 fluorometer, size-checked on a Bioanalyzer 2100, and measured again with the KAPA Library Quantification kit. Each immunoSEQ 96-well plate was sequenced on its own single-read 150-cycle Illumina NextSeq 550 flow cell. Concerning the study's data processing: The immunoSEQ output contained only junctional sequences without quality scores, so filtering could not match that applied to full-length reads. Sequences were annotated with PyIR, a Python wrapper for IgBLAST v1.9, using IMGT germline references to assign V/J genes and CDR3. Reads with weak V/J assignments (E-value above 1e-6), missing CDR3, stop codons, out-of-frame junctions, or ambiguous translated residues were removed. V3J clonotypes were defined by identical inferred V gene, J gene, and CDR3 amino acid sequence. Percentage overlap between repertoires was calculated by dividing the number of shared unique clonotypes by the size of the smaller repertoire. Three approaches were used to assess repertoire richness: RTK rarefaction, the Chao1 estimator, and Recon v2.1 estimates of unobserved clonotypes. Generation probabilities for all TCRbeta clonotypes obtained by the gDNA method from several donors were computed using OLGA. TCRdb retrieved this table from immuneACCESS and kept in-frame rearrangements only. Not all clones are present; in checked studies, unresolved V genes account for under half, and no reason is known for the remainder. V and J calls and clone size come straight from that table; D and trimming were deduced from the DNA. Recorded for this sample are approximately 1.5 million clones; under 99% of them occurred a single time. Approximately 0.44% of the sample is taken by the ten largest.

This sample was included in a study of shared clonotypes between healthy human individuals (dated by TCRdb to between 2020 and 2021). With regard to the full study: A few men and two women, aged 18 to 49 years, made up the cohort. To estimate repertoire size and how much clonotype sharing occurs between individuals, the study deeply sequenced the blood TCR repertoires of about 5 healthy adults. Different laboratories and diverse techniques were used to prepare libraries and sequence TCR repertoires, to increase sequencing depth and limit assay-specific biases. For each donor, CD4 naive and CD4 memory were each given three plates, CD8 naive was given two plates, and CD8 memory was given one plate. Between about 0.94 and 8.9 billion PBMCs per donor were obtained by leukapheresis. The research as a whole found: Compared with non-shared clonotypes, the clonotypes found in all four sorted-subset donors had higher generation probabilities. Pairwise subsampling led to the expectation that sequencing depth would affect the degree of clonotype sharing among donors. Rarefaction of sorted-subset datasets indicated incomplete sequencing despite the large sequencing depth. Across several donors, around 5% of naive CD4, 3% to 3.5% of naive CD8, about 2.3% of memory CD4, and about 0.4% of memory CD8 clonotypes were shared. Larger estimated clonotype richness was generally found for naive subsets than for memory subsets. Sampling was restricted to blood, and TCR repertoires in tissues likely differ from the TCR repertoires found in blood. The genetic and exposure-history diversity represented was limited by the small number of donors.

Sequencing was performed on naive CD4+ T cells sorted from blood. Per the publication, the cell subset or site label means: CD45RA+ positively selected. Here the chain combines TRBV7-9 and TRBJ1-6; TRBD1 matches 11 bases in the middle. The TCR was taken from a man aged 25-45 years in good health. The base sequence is TGTGCCAGCAGCAACCATCGGACAGGGGGCGATTTCGATTCACCCCTCCACTTT. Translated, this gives CASSNHRTGGDFDSPLHF.